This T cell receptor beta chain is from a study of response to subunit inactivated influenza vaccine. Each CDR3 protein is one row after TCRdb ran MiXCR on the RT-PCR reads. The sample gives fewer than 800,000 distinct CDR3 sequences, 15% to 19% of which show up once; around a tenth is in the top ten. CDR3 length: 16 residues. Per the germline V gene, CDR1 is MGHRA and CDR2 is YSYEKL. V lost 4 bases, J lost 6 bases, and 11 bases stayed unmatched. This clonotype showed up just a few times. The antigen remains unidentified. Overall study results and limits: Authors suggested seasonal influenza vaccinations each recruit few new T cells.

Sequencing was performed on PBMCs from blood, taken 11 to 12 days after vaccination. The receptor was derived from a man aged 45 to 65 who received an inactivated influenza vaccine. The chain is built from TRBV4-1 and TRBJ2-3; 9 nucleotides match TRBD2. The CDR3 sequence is CASSRPRVAGVDTQYF. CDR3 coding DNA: TGCGCCAGCAGCCGTCCTAGAGTAGCGGGGGTCGATACGCAGTATTTT.